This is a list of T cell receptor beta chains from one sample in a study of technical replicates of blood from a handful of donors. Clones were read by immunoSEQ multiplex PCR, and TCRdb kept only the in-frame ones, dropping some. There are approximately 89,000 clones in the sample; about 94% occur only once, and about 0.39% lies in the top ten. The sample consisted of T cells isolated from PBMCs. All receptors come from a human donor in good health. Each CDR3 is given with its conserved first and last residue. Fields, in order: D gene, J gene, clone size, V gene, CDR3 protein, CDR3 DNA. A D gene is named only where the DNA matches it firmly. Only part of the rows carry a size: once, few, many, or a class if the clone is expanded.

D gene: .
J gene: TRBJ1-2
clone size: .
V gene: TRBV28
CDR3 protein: CASNQGPSYGYTF
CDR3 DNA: TGTGCCAGCAATCAGGGGCCTAGCTATGGCTACACCTTC

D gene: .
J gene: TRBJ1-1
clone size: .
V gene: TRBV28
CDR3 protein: CASSYSPGKAFF
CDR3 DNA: TGTGCCAGCAGTTACTCCCCAGGGAAAGCTTTCTTT

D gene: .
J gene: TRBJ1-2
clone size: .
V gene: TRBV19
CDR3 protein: CASTADTGPEVSYTF
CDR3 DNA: TGTGCCAGTACCGCGGACACAGGGCCCGAAGTCAGCTACACCTTC

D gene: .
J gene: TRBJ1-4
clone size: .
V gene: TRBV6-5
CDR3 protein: CASSWAYNEKLFF
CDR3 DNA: TGTGCCAGCAGTTGGGCCTATAATGAAAAACTGTTTTTT

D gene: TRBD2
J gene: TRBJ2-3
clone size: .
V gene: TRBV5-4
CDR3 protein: CASSTTSGLIDTQYF
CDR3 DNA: TGTGCCAGCAGCACGACTAGCGGGTTAATAGATACGCAGTATTTT

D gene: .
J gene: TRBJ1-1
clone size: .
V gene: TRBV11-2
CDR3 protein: CASSLAGLNTEAFF
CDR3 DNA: TGTGCCAGCAGCTTAGCTGGGCTCAACACTGAAGCTTTCTTT

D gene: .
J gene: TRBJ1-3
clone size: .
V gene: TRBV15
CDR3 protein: CATSRDRFGPGNTIYF
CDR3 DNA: TGTGCCACCAGCAGAGACCGGTTTGGGCCTGGAAACACCATATATTTT

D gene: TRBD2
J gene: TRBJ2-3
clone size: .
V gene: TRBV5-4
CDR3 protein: CASSHGTSGTTDTQYF
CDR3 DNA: TGTGCCAGCAGTCACGGGACTAGCGGTACCACAGATACGCAGTATTTT

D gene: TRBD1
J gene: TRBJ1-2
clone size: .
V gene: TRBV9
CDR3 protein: CASSSEDRGHYGYTF
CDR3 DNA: TGTGCCAGCAGCTCCGAGGACAGGGGGCACTATGGCTACACCTTC

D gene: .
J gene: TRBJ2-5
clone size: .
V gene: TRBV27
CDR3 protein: CASSLYAGRGKETQYF
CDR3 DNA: TGTGCCAGCAGTTTATATGCCGGACGGGGAAAAGAGACCCAGTACTTC

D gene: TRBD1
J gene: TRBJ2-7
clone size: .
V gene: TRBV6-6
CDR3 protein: CASSYKGQAYEQYF
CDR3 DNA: TGTGCCAGCAGTTACAAGGGACAGGCCTACGAGCAGTACTTC

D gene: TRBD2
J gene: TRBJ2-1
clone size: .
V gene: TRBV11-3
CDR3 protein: CASSFSPGLAGEGEQFF
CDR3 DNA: TGTGCCAGCAGCTTCTCACCGGGACTAGCGGGAGAGGGTGAGCAGTTCTTC

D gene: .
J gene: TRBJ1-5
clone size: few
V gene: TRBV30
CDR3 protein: CAWSYGGGNQPQHF
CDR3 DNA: TGTGCCTGGAGTTATGGAGGCGGCAATCAGCCCCAGCATTTT

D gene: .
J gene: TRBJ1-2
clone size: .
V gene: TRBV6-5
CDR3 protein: CASSYYKLPGNYGYTF
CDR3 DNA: TGTGCCAGCAGTTACTATAAATTGCCGGGAAACTATGGCTACACCTTC

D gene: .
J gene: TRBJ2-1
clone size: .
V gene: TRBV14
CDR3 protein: CASSHRGSYNEQFF
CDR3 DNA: TGTGCCAGCAGCCACAGGGGCTCCTACAATGAGCAGTTCTTC

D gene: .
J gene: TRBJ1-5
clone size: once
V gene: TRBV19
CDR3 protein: CASSPRQGYNQPQHF
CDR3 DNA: TGTGCCAGTAGTCCGAGGCAGGGATACAATCAGCCCCAGCATTTT

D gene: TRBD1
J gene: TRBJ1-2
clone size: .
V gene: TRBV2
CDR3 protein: CASRAGTGDGYTF
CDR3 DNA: TGTGCCAGCAGGGCCGGGACAGGGGATGGCTACACCTTC

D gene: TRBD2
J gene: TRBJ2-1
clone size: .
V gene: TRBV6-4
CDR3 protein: CASSDPRASGSDEQFF
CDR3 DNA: TGTGCCAGCAGTGACCCGCGGGCTAGCGGGAGTGATGAGCAGTTCTTC

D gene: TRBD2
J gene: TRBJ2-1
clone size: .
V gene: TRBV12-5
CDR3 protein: CASGANRLAGDSEQFF
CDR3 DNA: TGTGCTAGTGGAGCCAATAGACTAGCGGGAGACAGTGAGCAGTTCTTC

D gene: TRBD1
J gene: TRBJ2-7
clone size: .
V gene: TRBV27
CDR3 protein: CASSYGTVDQQYF
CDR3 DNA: TGTGCCAGCAGTTACGGGACAGTAGACCAGCAGTACTTC

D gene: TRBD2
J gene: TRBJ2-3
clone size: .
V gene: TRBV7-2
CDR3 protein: CASSSSGRALDTQYF
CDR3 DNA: TGTGCCAGCAGCTCTAGCGGGAGGGCCTTAGATACGCAGTATTTT

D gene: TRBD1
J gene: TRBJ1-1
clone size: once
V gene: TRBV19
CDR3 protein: CASGGQVSHTEAFF
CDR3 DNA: TGTGCCAGTGGCGGACAGGTGTCCCACACTGAAGCTTTCTTT

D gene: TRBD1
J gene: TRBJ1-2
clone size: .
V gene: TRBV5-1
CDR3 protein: CASSLELGGTARYGYTF
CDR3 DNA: TGCGCCAGCAGCTTGGAATTAGGGGGGACAGCTCGTTATGGCTACACCTTC

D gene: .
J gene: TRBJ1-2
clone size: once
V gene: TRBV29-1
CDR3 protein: CSGTEGYGYTF
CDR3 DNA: TGCAGCGGGACAGAGGGCTATGGCTACACCTTC

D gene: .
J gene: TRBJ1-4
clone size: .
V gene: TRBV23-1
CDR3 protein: CASSESEGANEKLFF
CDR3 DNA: TGCGCCAGCAGTGAGTCGGAGGGAGCTAATGAAAAACTGTTTTTT

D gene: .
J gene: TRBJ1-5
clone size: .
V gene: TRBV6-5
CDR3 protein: CASSDPRGQPQHF
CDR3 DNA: TGTGCCAGCAGCGATCCTAGGGGTCAGCCCCAGCATTTT

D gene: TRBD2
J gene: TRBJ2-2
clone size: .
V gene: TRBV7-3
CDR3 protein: CASSSLTSGRYGELFF
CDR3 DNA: TGTGCCAGCAGCTCCCTGACTAGCGGGAGATATGGGGAGCTGTTTTTT

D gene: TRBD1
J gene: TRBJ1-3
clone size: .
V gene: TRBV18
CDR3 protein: CASSLDRASGNTIYF
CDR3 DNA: TGTGCCAGCTCTCTGGACAGGGCATCCGGAAACACCATATATTTT

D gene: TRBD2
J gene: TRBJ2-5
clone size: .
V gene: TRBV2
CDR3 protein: CASSAGTSSGETQYF
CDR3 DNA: TGTGCCAGCAGCGCCGGGACTAGCTCGGGCGAGACCCAGTACTTC

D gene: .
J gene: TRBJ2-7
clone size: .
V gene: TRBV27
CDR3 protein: CASSLSGVVEQYF
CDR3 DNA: TGTGCCAGCAGTTTATCGGGAGTGGTCGAGCAGTACTTC

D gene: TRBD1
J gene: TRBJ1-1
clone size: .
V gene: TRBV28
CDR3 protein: CASSLWGTGTGSMNTEAFF
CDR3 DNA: TGTGCCAGCAGTTTATGGGGGACCGGGACAGGGAGCATGAACACTGAAGCTTTCTTT

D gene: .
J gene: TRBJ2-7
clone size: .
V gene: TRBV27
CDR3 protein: CASSSGRGVSSYEQYF
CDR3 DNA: TGTGCCAGCAGTTCGGGTCGCGGGGTGAGCTCCTACGAGCAGTACTTC

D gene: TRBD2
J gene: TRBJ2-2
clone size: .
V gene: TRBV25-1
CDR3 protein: CASSESLLAGGHGELFF
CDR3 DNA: TGTGCCAGCAGTGAATCCCTACTAGCGGGAGGGCACGGGGAGCTGTTTTTT

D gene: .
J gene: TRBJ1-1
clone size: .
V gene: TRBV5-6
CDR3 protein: CASSVPGVGDTEAFF
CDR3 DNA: TGTGCCAGCAGCGTCCCTGGGGTCGGGGACACTGAAGCTTTCTTT

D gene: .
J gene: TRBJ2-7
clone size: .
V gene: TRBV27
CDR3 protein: CASSYAGPTYEQYF
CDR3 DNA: TGTGCCAGCAGTTACGCGGGGCCCACCTACGAGCAGTACTTC

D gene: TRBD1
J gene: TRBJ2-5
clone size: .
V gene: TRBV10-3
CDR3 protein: CAMGTGRETQYF
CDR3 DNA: TGTGCCATGGGGACAGGGCGTGAGACCCAGTACTTC

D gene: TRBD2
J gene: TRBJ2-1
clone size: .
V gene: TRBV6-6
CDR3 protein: CASNLAGGYNEQFF
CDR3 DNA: TGTGCCAGCAACCTAGCGGGAGGCTATAATGAGCAGTTCTTC

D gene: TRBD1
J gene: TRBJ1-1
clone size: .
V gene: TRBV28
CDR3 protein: CASSPWTGAVNTEAFF
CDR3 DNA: TGTGCCAGCAGTCCTTGGACAGGGGCCGTGAACACTGAAGCTTTCTTT

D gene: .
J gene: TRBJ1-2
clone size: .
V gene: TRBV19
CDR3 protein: CASSMGSGDNYGYTF
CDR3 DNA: TGTGCCAGTAGTATGGGTTCGGGGGACAACTATGGCTACACCTTC

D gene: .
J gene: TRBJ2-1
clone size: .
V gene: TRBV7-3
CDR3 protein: CASSFSYSNEQFF
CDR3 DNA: TGTGCCAGCAGCTTTAGTTACAGCAATGAGCAGTTCTTC

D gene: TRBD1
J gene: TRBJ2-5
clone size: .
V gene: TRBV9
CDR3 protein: CASSVVVEDRPQETQYF
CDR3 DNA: TGTGCCAGCAGCGTAGTAGTAGAGGACAGGCCCCAAGAGACCCAGTACTTC

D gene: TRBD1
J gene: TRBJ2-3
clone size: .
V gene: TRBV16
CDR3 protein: CASSQRGGVPDTQYF
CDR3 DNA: TGTGCCAGCAGCCAAAGAGGGGGCGTACCAGATACGCAGTATTTT

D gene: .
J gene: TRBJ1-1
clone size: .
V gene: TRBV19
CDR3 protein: CATGDISRTEAFF
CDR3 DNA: TGTGCCACCGGGGACATTAGCCGCACTGAAGCTTTCTTT

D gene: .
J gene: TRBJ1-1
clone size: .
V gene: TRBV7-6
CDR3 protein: CASSYGGHMNTEAFF
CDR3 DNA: TGTGCCAGCAGCTATGGGGGCCACATGAACACTGAAGCTTTCTTT

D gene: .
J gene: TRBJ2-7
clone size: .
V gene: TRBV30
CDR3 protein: CAWNVYSYEQYF
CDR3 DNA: TGTGCCTGGAATGTATACTCCTACGAGCAGTACTTC

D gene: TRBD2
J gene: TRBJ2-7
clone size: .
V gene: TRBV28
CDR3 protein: CASSPTRLAGDEQYF
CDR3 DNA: TGTGCCAGCAGTCCTACCAGACTAGCGGGAGACGAGCAGTACTTC

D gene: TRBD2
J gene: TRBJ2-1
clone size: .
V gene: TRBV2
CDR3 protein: CASRGTSGRDEQFF
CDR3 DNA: TGTGCCAGCAGGGGGACTAGCGGGAGAGATGAGCAGTTCTTC

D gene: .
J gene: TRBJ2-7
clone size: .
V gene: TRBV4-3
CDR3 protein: CASSQGFSGYEQYF
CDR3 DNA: TGCGCCAGCAGCCAAGGGTTTAGCGGCTACGAGCAGTACTTC

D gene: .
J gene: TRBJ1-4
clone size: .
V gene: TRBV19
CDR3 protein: CASSARDNSNEKLFF
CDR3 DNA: TGTGCCAGTAGTGCCAGGGACAACTCTAATGAAAAACTGTTTTTT

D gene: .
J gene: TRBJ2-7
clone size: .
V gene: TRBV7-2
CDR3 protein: CASSLVTPAKQYF
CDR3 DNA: TGTGCCAGCAGCTTAGTAACCCCCGCGAAGCAGTACTTC

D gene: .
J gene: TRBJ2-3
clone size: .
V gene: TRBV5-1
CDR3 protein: CASSRGQGGDTQYF
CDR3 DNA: TGCGCCAGCAGCCGTGGACAGGGAGGGGATACGCAGTATTTT

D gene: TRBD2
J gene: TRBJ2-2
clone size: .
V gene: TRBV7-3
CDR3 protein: CASSLNPSGSSTGELFF
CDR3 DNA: TGTGCCAGCAGCTTAAACCCTAGCGGGAGTAGCACCGGGGAGCTGTTTTTT

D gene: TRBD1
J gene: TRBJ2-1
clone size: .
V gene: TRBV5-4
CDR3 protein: CASSLLYGAGGNSYNEQFF
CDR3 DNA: TGTGCCAGCAGCTTGTTATATGGAGCAGGGGGCAATTCCTACAATGAGCAGTTCTTC

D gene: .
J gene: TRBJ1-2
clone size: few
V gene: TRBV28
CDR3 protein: CASSSGQGGSYGYTF
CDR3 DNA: TGTGCCAGCAGTTCCGGGCAGGGTGGCTCCTATGGCTACACCTTC

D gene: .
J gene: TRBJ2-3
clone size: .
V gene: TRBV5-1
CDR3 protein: CASSLRVSGSTDTQYF
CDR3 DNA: TGCGCCAGCAGCTTGAGGGTAAGCGGGAGCACAGATACGCAGTATTTT